This section outlines one T cell receptor (beta chain) sequence together with its context. Antigen: not known. These data come from a study of persistence of HIV-infected CD4 T cells. Study summary: Median time on suppressive ART was seven to eight years.

Anti-CD3/anti-CD28 beads served as a nonspecific positive control stimulus. CD4+ T cells upregulating both CD40 ligand and CD69 were sorted as responding cells. Donors were HIV-1-infected adults who began suppressive ART during chronic infection. The CDR3 sequence is 13 residues long. V was cut by 7 bases and J by 4 bases, with 13 bases left in between. CDR1 and CDR2 from the germline V gene are LNHDA and SQIVND (reference sequence). The libraries were made with immunoSEQ version 4 in survey mode. The assay was immunoSEQ multiplex PCR, and TCRdb's table has in-frame clones only and misses some. The sample holds tens of thousands of clones; about 87% are singletons and the top ten take about 0.46%.

V is TRBV19 and J is TRBJ1-1; D might be TRBD1 (5 bases). Sequencing was performed on CD4+ T cells sorted from PBMCs after 18-hour stimulation, taken from a patient who received antiretroviral therapy. This TCR came from an adult woman with HIV who was CMV-seropositive. The CDR3, as DNA: TGTGCCAGTATTGGGGGAGGGGCCACTGAAGCTTTCTTT. Translating gives CASIGGGATEAFF.